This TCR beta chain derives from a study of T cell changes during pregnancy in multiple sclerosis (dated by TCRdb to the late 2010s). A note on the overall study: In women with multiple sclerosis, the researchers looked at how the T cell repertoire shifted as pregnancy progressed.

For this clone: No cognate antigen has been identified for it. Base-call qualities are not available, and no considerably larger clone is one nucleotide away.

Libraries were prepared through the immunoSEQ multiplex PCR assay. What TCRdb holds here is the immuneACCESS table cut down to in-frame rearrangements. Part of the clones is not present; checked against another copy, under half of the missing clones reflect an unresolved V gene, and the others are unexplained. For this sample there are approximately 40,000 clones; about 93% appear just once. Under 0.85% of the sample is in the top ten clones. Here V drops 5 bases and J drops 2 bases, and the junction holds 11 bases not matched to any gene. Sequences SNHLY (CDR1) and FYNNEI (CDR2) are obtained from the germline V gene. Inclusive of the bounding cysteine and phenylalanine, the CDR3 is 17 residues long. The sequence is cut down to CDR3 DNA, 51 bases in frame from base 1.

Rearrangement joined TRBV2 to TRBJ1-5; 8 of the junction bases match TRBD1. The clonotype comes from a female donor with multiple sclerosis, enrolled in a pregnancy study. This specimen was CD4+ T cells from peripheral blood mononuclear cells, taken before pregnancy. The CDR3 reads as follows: CASSPGTGGPGNQPQHF. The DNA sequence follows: TGTGCCAGCAGTCCCGGGACAGGTGGCCCGGGCAATCAGCCCCAGCATTTT.